The rows below give T cell receptor beta chains drawn from one sample of a study of CD8+ T cells in alopecia areata. Using immunoSEQ multiplex PCR, the repertoire was profiled, and TCRdb retains in-frame clones only, with some absent. The profile shows approximately 170,000 clones, 50% to 60% of them singletons. Sequencing was performed on CD4+ T cells sorted from blood, taken at week 4, from a patient treated with tofacitinib. These receptors came from a human donor with alopecia areata. CDR3s include the opening cysteine and the closing phenylalanine or tryptophan. Fields, in order: CDR3 protein, CDR3 DNA, D gene, J gene, clone size, V gene. The D gene is left open where the match is weak. Clone size appears in some rows only: once, few, many, or a class for an expanded clone.

CDR3: CASSQRWGNEQYF
DNA: TGCGCCAGCAGCCAAAGGTGGGGGAACGAGCAGTACTTC
D: -
J: TRBJ2-7
size: -
V: TRBV4-1

CDR3: CAISGGQPNTEAFF
DNA: TGTGCCATCAGTGGGGGACAGCCGAACACTGAAGCTTTCTTT
D: TRBD1
J: TRBJ1-1
size: -
V: TRBV10-3

CDR3: CASSVKGAASSREQYF
DNA: TGTGCCAGCAGTGTAAAGGGGGCCGCTTCCAGTAGGGAGCAGTACTTC
D: TRBD1
J: TRBJ2-7
size: -
V: TRBV25-1

CDR3: CATSRGTGGYYEQYF
DNA: TGTGCCACCAGCAGAGGGACAGGGGGATACTACGAGCAGTACTTC
D: TRBD1
J: TRBJ2-7
size: -
V: TRBV15

CDR3: CSASTGQPQHF
DNA: TGCAGTGCGAGTACGGGACAGCCCCAGCATTTT
D: -
J: TRBJ1-5
size: -
V: TRBV20-1

CDR3: CASSSSRNTEAFF
DNA: TGTGCCAGCAGCTCGTCGAGGAACACTGAAGCTTTCTTT
D: -
J: TRBJ1-1
size: few
V: TRBV7-2

CDR3: CASSKGGQVIQPQHF
DNA: TGTGCCAGTTCCAAAGGGGGACAGGTCATTCAGCCCCAGCATTTT
D: TRBD1
J: TRBJ1-5
size: -
V: TRBV19

CDR3: CASSQDQVRNEQFF
DNA: TGCGCCAGCAGCCAAGATCAGGTTAGGAATGAGCAGTTCTTC
D: -
J: TRBJ2-1
size: -
V: TRBV4-3

CDR3: CSVGQGGDQPQHF
DNA: TGCAGCGTTGGACAGGGAGGAGATCAGCCCCAGCATTTT
D: TRBD1
J: TRBJ1-5
size: -
V: TRBV29-1

CDR3: CASSQEWGTSGLGIQYF
DNA: TGTGCCAGCAGCCAAGAATGGGGGACTAGCGGACTGGGGATTCAGTACTTC
D: TRBD2
J: TRBJ2-4
size: -
V: TRBV14

CDR3: CASSLVASETQYF
DNA: TGTGCCAGCAGTTTAGTGGCCTCAGAGACCCAGTACTTC
D: -
J: TRBJ2-5
size: few
V: TRBV28

CDR3: CAWSLAYSNQPQHF
DNA: TGTGCCTGGAGCTTAGCATATAGCAATCAGCCCCAGCATTTT
D: -
J: TRBJ1-5
size: -
V: TRBV30

CDR3: CASSQKAGGLNEQYF
DNA: TGTGCCAGCAGTCAAAAAGCGGGAGGGCTGAACGAGCAGTACTTC
D: TRBD2
J: TRBJ2-7
size: -
V: TRBV27

CDR3: CASSPGLPFNEQFF
DNA: TGTGCCAGCAGCCCCGGACTTCCCTTCAATGAGCAGTTCTTC
D: -
J: TRBJ2-1
size: few
V: TRBV11-2

CDR3: CSVMGLSGETQYF
DNA: TGCAGCGTAATGGGACTTTCAGGGGAGACCCAGTACTTC
D: -
J: TRBJ2-5
size: -
V: TRBV29-1

CDR3: CAWRKAGRETQYF
DNA: TGTGCCTGGAGAAAAGCGGGAAGGGAGACCCAGTACTTC
D: TRBD2
J: TRBJ2-5
size: once
V: TRBV30

CDR3: CSVEGTGAGYTF
DNA: TGCAGCGTTGAAGGGACAGGGGCCGGCTACACCTTC
D: TRBD1
J: TRBJ1-2
size: -
V: TRBV29-1

CDR3: CASSWKGNNQPQHF
DNA: TGTGCCAGCAGCTGGAAGGGTAACAATCAGCCCCAGCATTTT
D: -
J: TRBJ1-5
size: few
V: TRBV7-2

CDR3: CSVGALGETQYF
DNA: TGCAGCGTCGGGGCTTTAGGGGAGACCCAGTACTTC
D: -
J: TRBJ2-5
size: -
V: TRBV29-1

CDR3: CASSYTVNQETQYF
DNA: TGTGCCAGCAGCTACACGGTGAACCAAGAGACCCAGTACTTC
D: -
J: TRBJ2-5
size: once
V: TRBV7-2

CDR3: CASLVNTEAFF
DNA: TGTGCCAGTCTAGTGAACACTGAAGCTTTCTTT
D: -
J: TRBJ1-1
size: -
V: TRBV6-6

CDR3: CTQKKPANTEAFF
DNA: TGCACACAAAAAAAACCGGCGAACACTGAAGCTTTCTTT
D: -
J: TRBJ1-1
size: -
V: TRBV29-1

CDR3: CASSLSFGGSYEQYF
DNA: TGCGCCAGCAGCTTGTCATTTGGGGGTTCCTACGAGCAGTACTTC
D: -
J: TRBJ2-7
size: -
V: TRBV5-1

CDR3: CASGLAGGGTQYF
DNA: TGTGCCAGCGGGCTAGCGGGAGGGGGTACGCAGTATTTT
D: TRBD2
J: TRBJ2-3
size: -
V: TRBV2

CDR3: CSVRQSSGPYEQYF
DNA: TGCAGCGTTCGCCAGTCTAGCGGTCCCTACGAGCAGTACTTC
D: TRBD2
J: TRBJ2-7
size: few
V: TRBV29-1

CDR3: CASSGTVSSQPQHF
DNA: TGTGCCAGTAGTGGGACAGTGAGCTCTCAGCCCCAGCATTTT
D: TRBD1
J: TRBJ1-5
size: -
V: TRBV19

CDR3: CASSLAWSVSEQYF
DNA: TGTGCCAGCAGCTTAGCGTGGTCTGTGAGCGAGCAGTACTTC
D: -
J: TRBJ2-7
size: few
V: TRBV7-9

CDR3: CASSLVVAGRRVQETQYF
DNA: TGTGCCAGCAGCTTAGTGGTAGCCGGACGGAGAGTCCAAGAGACCCAGTACTTC
D: -
J: TRBJ2-5
size: -
V: TRBV7-6

CDR3: CASSGNSPGNTIYF
DNA: TGTGCCAGCAGTGGGAACAGCCCTGGAAACACCATATATTTT
D: -
J: TRBJ1-3
size: -
V: TRBV6-1

CDR3: CAWRLEASSGRVYF
DNA: TGTGCCTGGAGATTGGAGGCTTCTAGCGGGAGGGTGTATTTT
D: TRBD2
J: TRBJ2-3
size: -
V: TRBV30

CDR3: CSVGTGEAYYGYTF
DNA: TGCAGCGTTGGGACAGGGGAAGCGTACTATGGCTACACCTTC
D: TRBD1
J: TRBJ1-2
size: few
V: TRBV29-1

CDR3: CASTRTYLEGRLNTGELFF
DNA: TGTGCCAGCACCAGAACCTACCTGGAAGGGAGACTAAACACCGGGGAGCTGTTTTTT
D: -
J: TRBJ2-2
size: -
V: TRBV11-1

CDR3: CASSQERHPSGANVLTF
DNA: TGCGCCAGCAGCCAAGAGCGACACCCGAGCGGGGCCAACGTCCTGACTTTC
D: -
J: TRBJ2-6
size: -
V: TRBV4-3

CDR3: CASSEPGLVNEQFF
DNA: TGTGCCAGCAGCGAACCGGGACTAGTCAATGAGCAGTTCTTC
D: TRBD2
J: TRBJ2-1
size: -
V: TRBV5-4

CDR3: CSVGGQPGELFF
DNA: TGCAGCGTGGGAGGACAGCCCGGGGAGCTGTTTTTT
D: -
J: TRBJ2-2
size: -
V: TRBV29-1

CDR3: CASQVDIGNTEAFF
DNA: TGTGCCAGCCAGGTCGACATCGGGAACACTGAAGCTTTCTTT
D: -
J: TRBJ1-1
size: -
V: TRBV9

CDR3: CASSIARNTEAFF
DNA: TGTGCCAGTAGTATAGCCAGGAACACTGAAGCTTTCTTT
D: -
J: TRBJ1-1
size: -
V: TRBV19

CDR3: CAWSQGTGRETQYF
DNA: TGTGCCTGGAGTCAAGGGACAGGGAGAGAGACCCAGTACTTC
D: TRBD1
J: TRBJ2-5
size: -
V: TRBV30

CDR3: CASSQERTESSGNTIYF
DNA: TGCGCCAGCAGCCAGGAACGGACGGAGAGCTCTGGAAACACCATATATTTT
D: -
J: TRBJ1-3
size: few
V: TRBV4-1

CDR3: CASSLGSTEAFF
DNA: TGTGCCAGCAGTTTAGGGTCCACTGAAGCTTTCTTT
D: -
J: TRBJ1-1
size: -
V: TRBV28

CDR3: CASSFGPRGFQYF
DNA: TGTGCCAGCAGTTTTGGCCCCAGGGGGTTTCAGTACTTC
D: TRBD1
J: TRBJ2-4
size: -
V: TRBV27

CDR3: CASDKGAGANVLTF
DNA: TGTGCCAGCGACAAAGGGGCCGGGGCCAACGTCCTGACTTTC
D: -
J: TRBJ2-6
size: few
V: TRBV21-1

CDR3: CASRRGIYNEQFF
DNA: TGTGCCAGCAGGAGGGGAATCTACAATGAGCAGTTCTTC
D: -
J: TRBJ2-1
size: -
V: TRBV2

CDR3: CASSETWEGQFF
DNA: TGTGCCAGCAGTGAAACGTGGGAGGGGCAGTTCTTC
D: TRBD2
J: TRBJ2-1
size: -
V: TRBV2

CDR3: CASSIRGRPTEAFF
DNA: TGTGCCAGCAGCATCAGGGGGCGGCCCACTGAAGCTTTCTTT
D: TRBD1
J: TRBJ1-1
size: once
V: TRBV27

CDR3: CASSSLAPGGGRSSGELFF
DNA: TGTGCCAGCAGCTCACTGGCGCCTGGAGGCGGGAGGTCATCCGGGGAGCTGTTTTTT
D: TRBD2
J: TRBJ2-2
size: few
V: TRBV7-6

CDR3: CASSSDGNQPQHF
DNA: TGTGCCAGCAGCTCGGATGGCAATCAGCCCCAGCATTTT
D: -
J: TRBJ1-5
size: -
V: TRBV7-9